This T cell receptor (beta chain) originates from a study of T cell repertoires in cytomegalovirus infection. Study-level findings and limits: Ex vivo, HLA-C-restricted CMV-specific TCR beta clonotypes prevailed over the rest of the response.

As concerns this clonotype: The antigen remains undetermined.

From the reads, TCRdb called clonotypes with MiXCR, one entry per CDR3 protein. In the table there are about 740,000 distinct CDR3 sequences, 35% of which are singletons. V trimming: 5 bases; J trimming: 4 bases; junction bases outside the gene matches: 13. CDR1 is MDHEN, CDR2 SYDVKM, per germline. The length of the CDR3 is 16 residues. Sequencing was performed on PBMCs. The rearrangement uses TRBV28 and TRBJ2-5, with TRBD1 matching over 7 bases. The receptor was isolated from a human donor in good health (CMV status not recorded). Some clones in this sample may be carry-over from other donors' samples. The DNA for the CDR3 is TGTGCCAGCAGTCTGCGGACAGGCGGCCCCGGAGAGACCCAGTACTTC. Encoded protein: CASSLRTGGPGETQYF.